These 10 T cell receptor beta chains originate from one sample sequenced in a study of radiation and T cells in renal cell carcinoma. Treatment reported: treatment-naive control, cytoreductive nephrectomy. Only in-frame clones appear in the TCRdb table, and some are missing; sequencing was by immunoSEQ multiplex PCR. The data show 14,000 to 15,000 clones, less than 65% seen once. The material was tumor tissue, obtained from a patient whose treatment was nephrectomy without radiotherapy. The receptors were gathered from a man in his 60s with renal cell carcinoma.

This clone is medium-sized by share. The chain uses TRBV18 and TRBJ1-5, with TRBD1 matching over 7 bases. V was pared by 5 bases and J by 0 bases, with 13 bases of the junction left unmatched. The CDR3 totals 18 residues. The germline gives CDR1 KGHSH, CDR2 LQKENI. The CDR3 DNA is TGTGCCAGCTCATCAATAGGGTTGACAGGGTCTAGCAATCAGCCCCAGCATTTT. It is translated as CASSSIGLTGSSNQPQHF.

This clone was picked up a small number of times. The J gene is TRBJ1-1, the V gene TRBV2; D may be TRBD1 (5 bases). CDR1 is SNHLY and CDR2 is FYNNEI in the germline V gene. This CDR3 comprises 11 residues. This CDR3 reads CAQIGDTEAFF. In nucleotides, the CDR3 is TGTGCACAGATAGGGGACACTGAAGCTTTCTTT.

V usage is TRBV7-2 and J usage is TRBJ2-7; TRBD1 aligns across 8 bases. Germline values: CDR1 SGHTA, CDR2 FQGNSA. There are 15 residues in the CDR3. V shed 3 bases, J shed 6 bases, and the junction held 10 bases outside the gene matches. The CDR3 bases are TGTGCCAGCAGCTTGCCCGGACAGGGCAGGAGCGAGCAGTACTTC. Protein sequence: CASSLPGQGRSEQYF. Drawing the rest from reference TRBV7-2 and TRBJ2-7, the complete variable domain is GAGVSQSPSNKVTEKGKDVELRCDPISGHTALYWYRQSLGQGLEFLIYFQGNSAPDKSGLPSDRFSAERTGGSVSTLTIQRTQQEDSAVYLCASSLPGQGRSEQYFGPGTRLTVT.

This clone is medium-sized. V usage is TRBV4-3 and J usage is TRBJ1-2, with 9 bases fitting TRBD1. Per germline, CDR1 LGHNA and CDR2 YSLEER. The junction had 7 bases not matched to a gene; V was cut back by 3 bases and J by 5 bases. This CDR3 spans 15 amino acids. Here the CDR3 DNA reads TGCGCCAGCAGCCACGAATCGGGACAGGGATATGGCTACACCTTC. Its protein is CASSHESGQGYGYTF.

The chain combines TRBV6-1 with TRBJ1-5; 9 bases line up with TRBD1. CDR1 MNHNS and CDR2 SASEGT come from the germline V gene. The CDR3 loop spans 17 amino acids. J gave up 2 bases and V 2 bases, and 7 bases lay outside the gene matches. As DNA, the CDR3 is TGTGCCAGCAGTGAACCCGGGACAGGGTTTGGCAATCAGCCCCAGCATTTT. Amino acid sequence: CASSEPGTGFGNQPQHF.

The chain combines TRBV19 with TRBJ1-5; D call uncertain. Trimming pared 3 bases from V and 7 bases from J, leaving 7 bases between. The CDR3 runs 12 residues. Germline CDR1 LNHDA, CDR2 SQIVND (reference sequence). This CDR3 is CASSMFDQPQHF. DNA for the CDR3: TGTGCCAGTAGTATGTTTGACCAGCCCCAGCATTTT.

The chain joins TRBV29-1 to TRBJ1-3; no definite D call. Germline loops: CDR1 SQVTM, CDR2 ANQGSEA. V shed 0 bases and J shed 0 bases, with 3 bases lying between them. This CDR3 comprises 13 residues. The CDR3 bases are TGCAGCGTTGAAGAACACTCTGGAAACACCATATATTTT. Protein product: CSVEEHSGNTIYF.

The chain employs TRBV28 and TRBJ1-5; the D gene is possibly TRBD1 (6 bases). Deletions cut 7 bases from V and 6 bases from J, with 10 bases between. The CDR3 is 12 amino acids. Germline CDR1 and CDR2: MDHEN and SYDVKM. The CDR3 protein is CASTTRGQPQHF. In nucleotides, the CDR3 is TGTGCCAGCACAACCAGGGGTCAGCCCCAGCATTTT.

The CDR3 bases are TGTGCCAGCAGTGTACTAGCGGGAGGTGGCGAGCAGTACTTC. It encodes CASSVLAGGGEQYF. This chain uses TRBV27 with TRBJ2-7, with 12 positions matching TRBD2. J was trimmed by 6 bases and V by 5 bases; bases with no gene match: 5. The CDR3 sequence is 14 residues long. Germline loops: CDR1 MNHEY, CDR2 SMNVEV (reference sequence).

This clone was picked up a small number of times. This chain uses TRBV11-2 with TRBJ2-7; tentatively, D is TRBD1 (6 bases). V dropped 2 bases and J dropped 9 bases, with 14 bases sitting between them. The germline gives CDR1 SGHAT, CDR2 FQNNGV. The CDR3 length is 13 residues. DNA for the CDR3: TGTGCCAGCAGCTTATGGTCACAGGGTTCGCAGTACTTC. Translation gives CASSLWSQGSQYF.